Presented here are 24 T cell receptor beta chains from one specimen sequenced in a study of control samples from healthy donors and cancer patients (dated by TCRdb to 2019 to 2021). Receptors were amplified or captured by the immunoSEQ multiplex PCR assay. What TCRdb holds here is the immuneACCESS table cut down to in-frame rearrangements. Part of the clones is not present; checked against another copy, under half of the missing clones reflect an unresolved V gene, and the others are unexplained. A total of around 100,000 clones appear in this sample, 88% of them only once. Approximately 14% of the sample is held by the ten biggest clonotypes. The sequenced sample was blood. The receptor source for this set is a woman aged 70-85 years in good health.

J is TRBJ1-1 and V is TRBV18; D uncertain. V was clipped by 2 bases and J by 0 bases, with 10 bases between them. The V gene's germline CDR1 is KGHSH and CDR2 LQKENI. The CDR3 is made up of 15 amino acids. CDR3 sequence reads: CASSPFTQVNTEAFF. The CDR3 DNA reads as TGTGCCAGCTCACCATTTACCCAAGTGAACACTGAAGCTTTCTTT.

The chain links TRBV27 to TRBJ1-6; D not certain. Germline V CDR1 and CDR2: MNHEY, SMNVEV (reference sequence). Trimming cost V 4 bases and J 5 bases, with 9 bases left between them. The CDR3 extends over 14 amino acids. Written as DNA, the CDR3 is TGTGCCAGCAGTTGGTCCGGGGATAATTCACCCCTCCACTTT. Its translation: CASSWSGDNSPLHF.

The chain joins TRBV14 to TRBJ2-1, with 9 bases matching TRBD2. This CDR3 has 17 residues. Per germline, CDR1 SGHDN and CDR2 FVKESK. J lost 0 bases, V lost 3 bases, and 6 bases had no gene match. CDR3 region: CASSQTSGPGSYNEQFF. CDR3 sequence (DNA): TGTGCCAGCAGCCAGACTAGCGGACCAGGCTCCTACAATGAGCAGTTCTTC.

The chain is built from TRBV6-5 and TRBJ1-4; D gene uncertain. The V end was cut by 0 bases, the J end by 8 bases, with 13 bases between. This CDR3 contains 15 residues. Germline V CDR1 and CDR2: MNHEY, SVGAGI. The CDR3 DNA reads TGTGCCAGCAGTTACTCGAAGGTCCCCGGGGAAAAACTGTTTTTT. Translation: CASSYSKVPGEKLFF.

This chain links TRBV18 with TRBJ1-4; 9 bases agree with TRBD1. From germline, CDR1 is KGHSH and CDR2 LQKENI. This CDR3 region has 13 residues. V lost 4 bases and J lost 8; bases outside the gene matches: 2. The CDR3 DNA reads TGTGCCAGCTCACTCGGGACAGGGGAAAAACTGTTTTTT. Amino acid sequence: CASSLGTGEKLFF.

The rearrangement links TRBV2 to TRBJ1-2; no clear D gene. CDR3 length: 15 residues. V lost 6 bases and J lost 4, with 18 bases in between. Germline CDR1 SNHLY, CDR2 FYNNEI. The CDR3 sequence: CASSEERGETYGYTF. The CDR3 DNA follows: TGTGCCAGCAGCGAGGAACGGGGAGAAACCTATGGCTACACCTTC.

This CDR3 is CASSLGSGLNTEAFF. CDR3 nucleotide sequence: TGCGCCAGCAGCTTGGGTTCGGGGCTGAACACTGAAGCTTTCTTT. J is TRBJ1-1 and V is TRBV5-1; D may be TRBD1 (5 bases). Between the trimmed V and J ends, which lost 0 bases and 0 bases, there was a span of 9 bases. The CDR3 is 15 amino acids. The germline gives CDR1 SGHRS, CDR2 YFSETQ.

This sequence joins TRBV6-5 and TRBJ1-2, with unresolved D. The CDR3 contains 15 residues. Trimming pared 6 bases from V and 4 bases from J, leaving 18 bases between. Germline lookup yields CDR1 MNHEY and CDR2 SVGAGI. As DNA, the CDR3 is TGTGCCAGCAGAACTTCGTACAGCACTTCCTATGGCTACACCTTC. Its translation: CASRTSYSTSYGYTF.

Points on this clone: Other DNA sequences in the same sample also yield this CDR3. This chain uses TRBV7-8 with TRBJ2-3; D remains unclear. There are 15 residues in the CDR3. Deletions cut 5 bases from V and 3 bases from J, with 15 bases between. Looked up from germline, CDR1 is SGHVS and CDR2 is FQNEAQ. CDR3 protein: CASSTTSRSTDTQYF. The CDR3 DNA reads as TGTGCCAGCAGCACCACGAGCAGAAGTACAGATACGCAGTATTTT. The whole variable domain, filled in from reference TRBV7-8 and TRBJ2-3, reads GAGVSQSPRYKVAKRGQDVALRCDPISGHVSLFWYQQALGQGPEFLTYFQNEAQLDKSGLPSDRFFAERPEGSVSTLKIQRTQQEDSAVYLCASSTTSRSTDTQYFGPGTRLTVL.

This chain connects TRBV15 to TRBJ1-4; D gene ambiguous. Germline CDR1 LNHNV, CDR2 YYDKDF (reference sequence). The CDR3 runs to 15 residues. V lost 4 bases and J 2 bases, leaving 11 bases between the germline ends. The CDR3 sequence is CATSKEGKTNEKLFF. CDR3 sequence (DNA): TGTGCCACCAGCAAGGAGGGAAAGACTAATGAAAAACTGTTTTTT.

This clone was counted once. The rearrangement uses TRBV7-9 and TRBJ1-4; 8 nucleotides align to TRBD1. The CDR3 runs to 15 residues. V shed 4 bases, J shed 7 bases, and the junction held 8 bases outside the gene matches. Germline values: CDR1 SEHNR, CDR2 FQNEAQ (reference sequence). CDR3 region: CASSSPTTGVEKLFF. CDR3 DNA sequence: TGTGCCAGCAGCTCACCGACGACAGGGGTTGAAAAACTGTTTTTT.

V gene TRBV6-5 combines with J gene TRBJ2-3, with unresolved D. Germline CDR1 reads MNHEY; CDR2 reads SVGAGI. CDR3 length: 14 amino acids. The ends were cut back, 6 bases at V and 2 bases at J, with 12 bases in the middle. The CDR3 sequence: CASRPWSLTDTQYF. The CDR3 coding sequence is TGTGCCAGCAGGCCCTGGAGTCTCACAGATACGCAGTATTTT.

The V call is TRBV18, the J call TRBJ2-1, with TRBD2 identical over 10 bases. CDR3 length: 17 residues. Germline V lookup: CDR1 KGHSH, CDR2 LQKENI. V gave up 2 bases and J gave up 9 bases; unmatched junction bases: 13. CDR3 in DNA: TGTGCCAGCTCACCAAGGGCTAGCGGGGGCCGGGGGAGTGAGCAGTTCTTC. This encodes CASSPRASGGRGSEQFF.

This rearrangement joins TRBV9 to TRBJ1-2, with unresolved D. Trimming removed 0 bases from V and 5 bases from J, with 14 bases in between. CDR1 is SGDLS, CDR2 YYNGEE, per germline. The CDR3 is made up of 15 amino acids. The CDR3 is CASSVGTRAYYGYTF. The CDR3 region has the DNA TGTGCCAGCAGCGTAGGTACCCGCGCGTATTATGGCTACACCTTC.

This clone has more than one count but fewer than ten. The genes are TRBV7-9 and TRBJ2-5; 7 nucleotides line up with TRBD1. This CDR3 region has 15 residues. The ends lost 3 bases at V and 2 bases at J; junction bases unmatched: 6. Per the germline V gene, CDR1 is SEHNR and CDR2 is FQNEAQ (reference sequence). CDR3 sequence (DNA): TGTGCCAGCAGCTTTGGGGACAGTAAGCAAGAGACCCAGTACTTC. This encodes CASSFGDSKQETQYF.

J is TRBJ1-1 and V is TRBV5-6; tentatively, D is TRBD1 (6 bases). This CDR3 spans 17 amino acids. The V gene's germline CDR1 is SGHDT and CDR2 YYEEEE. V was clipped by 3 bases and J by 0 bases, with 18 bases between them. The CDR3 DNA follows: TGTGCCAGCAGCTACATCGAACCGGGACAAATGAACACTGAAGCTTTCTTT. Translating it yields CASSYIEPGQMNTEAFF.

This chain connects TRBV9 to TRBJ2-7; D is perhaps TRBD1 (7 bases). This CDR3 is 14 amino acids long. The ends were cut back, 4 bases at V and 3 bases at J, with 14 bases in the middle. Germline V lookup: CDR1 SGDLS, CDR2 YYNGEE. CDR3 coding DNA: TGTGCCAGCAGCCCGGGGGACAGCGTCTACGAGCAGTACTTC. It codes for CASSPGDSVYEQYF.

V usage is TRBV6-6 and J usage is TRBJ1-1; TRBD1 aligns across 7 bases. Trimming at V came to 0 bases and at J to 6 bases, leaving 4 bases not matched to a gene. CDR3 length: 14 amino acids. Per the germline V gene, CDR1 is MNHNY and CDR2 is SVGAGI (reference sequence). CDR3 nucleotides: TGTGCCAGCAGTTACTCGACAGGGAGCGCTGAAGCTTTCTTT. Translating it yields CASSYSTGSAEAFF.

This clone came up once. The chain joins TRBV19 to TRBJ1-1; 7 bases are shared with TRBD1. CDR3 length equals 15 residues. Trimming cost V 7 bases and J 4 bases; bases outside gene matches: 12. Germline V gene lookup returns CDR1 LNHDA and CDR2 SQIVND (reference sequence). CDR3 loop: CASTPFDRASTEAFF. CDR3 in DNA: TGTGCCAGTACCCCTTTTGACAGGGCGAGCACTGAAGCTTTCTTT.

The J gene is TRBJ2-5, the V gene TRBV6-2 or TRBV6-3; 10 nucleotides agree with TRBD2. The CDR3 extends over 16 amino acids. CDR1 and CDR2 (germline): MNHEY, SVGEGT. Germline trimming cut 0 bases from V and 5 bases from J; bases unmatched to any gene: 6. Written as DNA, the CDR3 is TGTGCCAGCAGTTACTCCGGGACTAGCGCCGCGGAGACCCAGTACTTC. Protein: CASSYSGTSAAETQYF.

The CDR3 here is CASSPEGGGRTEAFF. CDR3 DNA sequence: TGTGCCAGCAGCCCCGAGGGGGGTGGGAGGACTGAAGCTTTCTTT. The chain couples TRBV6-5 to TRBJ1-1, with D possibly TRBD1 on 6 matching bases. From germline, CDR1 is MNHEY and CDR2 SVGAGI. Trimming took off 6 bases at V and 5 bases at J, with 19 bases between the two ends. The CDR3 loop spans 15 amino acids.

The chain has TRBV5-1 and TRBJ2-7; D unresolved. Deletions cut 0 bases from V and 2 bases from J, with 9 bases between. The germline CDR1 and CDR2 sequences are SGHRS and YFSETQ. There are 14 residues in the CDR3. The CDR3 bases are TGCGCCAGCAGCTTGGAAGCAGGCGCCTACGAGCAGTACTTC. This translates into CASSLEAGAYEQYF.

CDR3 region: CSLGQPPGAFF. The CDR3 coding sequence is TGCAGCCTCGGACAACCTCCGGGAGCTTTCTTT. The rearrangement uses TRBV20-1 and TRBJ1-1, with a weak D call TRBD1 (5 bases). This CDR3 spans 11 amino acids. Germline-derived CDR1 and CDR2 are DFQATT and SNEGSKA (reference sequence).

J is TRBJ2-7 and V is TRBV6-5, with D perhaps given as TRBD1 or TRBD2 (6 bases each). Germline V gives CDR1 MNHEY, CDR2 SVGAGI. The CDR3 consists of 16 residues. V lost 0 bases to trimming and J lost 4 bases, with 16 bases between them. This CDR3 reads CASSYSTGAAPYEQYF. The CDR3 DNA reads as TGTGCCAGCAGTTACTCGACGGGGGCGGCCCCATACGAGCAGTACTTC.